A selection of T cell receptor beta chains follows, all from one sample in a study of blood T cell repertoires in COVID-19. Measured with immunoSEQ multiplex PCR; TCRdb has only the in-frame clones, and not every one. The repertoire holds just under 55,000 clones, with around 83% as singletons. The specimen sequenced was peripheral blood. Receptors were obtained from a woman in her fifties or sixties with acute or convalescent COVID-19. Both conserved end residues are part of each CDR3. Each record gives: clone size, V gene, J gene, D gene, CDR3 protein, CDR3 DNA. A D gene is named only where the DNA matches it firmly. Clone size is not always given. Where it is, it says once, few, many or a class for expanded clones.

few	TRBV10-3	TRBJ1-2	.	CAISESGRVEGYTF	TGTGCCATCAGTGAGTCCGGCAGGGTAGAGGGCTACACCTTC
.	TRBV30	TRBJ1-5	.	CAWSTGNSNQPQHF	TGTGCCTGGAGCACAGGGAATAGCAATCAGCCCCAGCATTTT
few	TRBV28	TRBJ1-2	.	CASSLGGTQANYGYTF	TGTGCCAGCAGTTTAGGAGGGACCCAAGCTAACTATGGCTACACCTTC
.	TRBV6-2/TRBV6-3	TRBJ2-2	.	CASSYPPGTNTGELFF	TGTGCCAGCAGTTACCCCCCAGGGACGAACACCGGGGAGCTGTTTTTT
few	TRBV4-1	TRBJ2-2	.	CASSLGGVSVTGELFF	TGCGCCAGCAGCCTCGGCGGGGTGTCGGTGACCGGGGAGCTGTTTTTT
.	TRBV10-3	TRBJ1-1	.	CAISERGNTEAFF	TGTGCCATCAGTGAACGGGGGAACACTGAAGCTTTCTTT
.	TRBV7-3	TRBJ2-7	TRBD2	CASSPGGAGTYEQYF	TGTGCCAGCAGCCCGGGAGGTGCGGGGACCTACGAGCAGTACTTC
.	TRBV19	TRBJ1-1	.	CASSIQGLTAPEAFF	TGTGCCAGTAGTATACAGGGTTTAACCGCGCCTGAAGCTTTCTTT
.	TRBV3-1/TRBV3-2	TRBJ2-1	TRBD2	CASSPGGSSYNEQFF	TGTGCCAGCAGCCCGGGCGGGAGCTCCTACAATGAGCAGTTCTTC
.	TRBV24-1	TRBJ2-7	TRBD1	CATSDPRDRTYEQYF	TGTGCCACCAGTGATCCCCGGGACAGAACCTACGAGCAGTACTTC
once	TRBV7-8	TRBJ2-3	TRBD2	CASSLGGGTTTDTQYF	TGTGCCAGCAGCTTAGGCGGGGGGACTACCACAGATACGCAGTATTTT
.	TRBV28	TRBJ2-3	.	CASSFWGDRTDTQYF	TGTGCCAGCAGTTTTTGGGGGGACCGCACAGATACGCAGTATTTT
.	TRBV25-1	TRBJ1-2	.	CASLLSGTLAGYTF	TGTGCCAGCCTGTTGTCAGGGACTTTGGCTGGCTACACCTTC
.	TRBV25-1	TRBJ2-7	TRBD2	CASSRALSGGIYEQYF	TGTGCCAGCAGTAGGGCCCTTAGCGGGGGGATCTACGAGCAGTACTTC
once	TRBV2	TRBJ2-3	TRBD2	CASSGLAGGTDTQYF	TGTGCCAGCAGTGGACTAGCGGGAGGGACAGATACGCAGTATTTT
once	TRBV5-6	TRBJ1-1	TRBD1	CASSLAGTENTEAFF	TGTGCCAGCAGCTTAGCCGGGACAGAGAACACTGAAGCTTTCTTT
.	TRBV2	TRBJ1-3	.	CASTTGRISGNTIYF	TGTGCCAGCACTACAGGACGGATCTCTGGAAACACCATATATTTT
.	TRBV19	TRBJ1-2	.	CASSIEILEASYTF	TGTGCCAGTAGTATAGAAATCCTCGAGGCGAGCTACACCTTC
.	TRBV6-5	TRBJ1-2	TRBD1	CASSYHDRVGGYTF	TGTGCCAGCAGTTACCACGACAGGGTCGGTGGCTACACCTTC
once	TRBV24-1	TRBJ2-1	TRBD2	CATSGPWTSGESSYNEQFF	TGTGCCACCAGTGGCCCTTGGACTAGCGGGGAGAGCTCCTACAATGAGCAGTTCTTC
few	TRBV30	TRBJ1-2	.	CAGTGLRGYTF	TGTGCCGGTACGGGACTTCGTGGCTACACCTTC
.	TRBV7-9	TRBJ1-4	TRBD1	CASRPTGGPNEKLFF	TGTGCCAGCAGACCGACAGGGGGACCTAATGAAAAACTGTTTTTT
.	TRBV5-1	TRBJ1-1	TRBD1	CASAPTGLNTEAFF	TGCGCCAGCGCCCCGACAGGGCTGAACACTGAAGCTTTCTTT
.	TRBV12-3/TRBV12-4	TRBJ2-7	.	CASSLVVYEQYF	TGTGCCAGCAGTTTAGTAGTGTACGAGCAGTACTTC
once	TRBV28	TRBJ2-3	TRBD2	CASSSPGLAEFTDTQYF	TGTGCCAGCAGTTCACCTGGACTAGCGGAATTCACAGATACGCAGTATTTT
.	TRBV7-9	TRBJ1-2	.	CASSPDGEYGYTF	TGTGCCAGCAGCCCGGACGGGGAATATGGCTACACCTTC
.	TRBV19	TRBJ2-7	.	CASSDRDTLGEQYF	TGTGCCAGTAGTGACCGGGACACCCTAGGGGAGCAGTACTTC
.	TRBV7-3	TRBJ2-1	TRBD2	CASSLIPTSGTSYNEQFF	TGTGCCAGCAGCTTAATTCCGACTAGCGGGACCTCCTACAATGAGCAGTTCTTC
.	TRBV5-1	TRBJ2-5	TRBD2	CASSLWGGGQETQYF	TGCGCCAGCAGCTTGTGGGGCGGGGGGCAAGAGACCCAGTACTTC
.	TRBV4-2	TRBJ1-1	.	CASSQAGMNTEAFF	TGTGCCAGCAGCCAAGCAGGGATGAACACTGAAGCTTTCTTT
.	TRBV2	TRBJ2-5	TRBD2	CASSEGGLAGGARETQYF	TGTGCCAGCAGTGAAGGGGGACTAGCGGGAGGCGCTCGCGAGACCCAGTACTTC